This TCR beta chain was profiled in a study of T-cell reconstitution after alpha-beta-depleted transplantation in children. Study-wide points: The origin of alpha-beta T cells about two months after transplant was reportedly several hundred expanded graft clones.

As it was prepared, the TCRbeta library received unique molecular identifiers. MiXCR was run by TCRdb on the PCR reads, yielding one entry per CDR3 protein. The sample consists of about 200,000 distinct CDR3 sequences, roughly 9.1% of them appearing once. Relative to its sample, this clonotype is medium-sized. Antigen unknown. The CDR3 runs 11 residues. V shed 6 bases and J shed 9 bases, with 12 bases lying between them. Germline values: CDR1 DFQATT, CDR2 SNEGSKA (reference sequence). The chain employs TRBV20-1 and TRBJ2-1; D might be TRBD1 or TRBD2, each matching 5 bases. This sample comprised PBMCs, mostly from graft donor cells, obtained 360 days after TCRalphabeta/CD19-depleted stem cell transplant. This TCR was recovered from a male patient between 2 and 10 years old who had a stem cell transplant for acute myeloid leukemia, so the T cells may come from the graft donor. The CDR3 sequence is CSADPGPEQFF. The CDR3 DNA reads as TGCAGTGCGGACCCGGGGCCTGAGCAGTTCTTC.